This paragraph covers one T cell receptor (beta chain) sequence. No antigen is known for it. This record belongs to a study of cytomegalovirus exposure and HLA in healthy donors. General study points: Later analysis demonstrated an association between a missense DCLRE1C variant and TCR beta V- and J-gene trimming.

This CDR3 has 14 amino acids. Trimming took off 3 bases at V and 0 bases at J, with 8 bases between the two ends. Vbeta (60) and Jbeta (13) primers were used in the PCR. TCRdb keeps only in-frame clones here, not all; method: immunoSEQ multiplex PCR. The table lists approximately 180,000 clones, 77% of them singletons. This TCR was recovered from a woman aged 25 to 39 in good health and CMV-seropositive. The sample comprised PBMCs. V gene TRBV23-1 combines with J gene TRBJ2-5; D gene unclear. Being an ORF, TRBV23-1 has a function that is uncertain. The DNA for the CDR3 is TGCGCCAGCAGTCACCCGGTGGACCAAGAGACCCAGTACTTC. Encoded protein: CASSHPVDQETQYF.